The clone carrying this T cell receptor beta chain was seen more than once but under ten times. Amplification of TCR beta CDR3 regions used RNA as the template. A first-round RT-PCR of the TCR CDR3 used the HTBI primer set. TCRdb re-called the multiplex PCR reads through MiXCR, storing one row per CDR3 protein. There are roughly 740,000 distinct CDR3 sequences in the sample; 16% occur only once, and roughly 8% lies in the top ten. This sample stems from a study of T cells in Graves' hyperthyroidism and ophthalmopathy. V was pared by 3 bases and J by 1 base, with 9 bases between. The CDR3 contains 14 residues. Germline CDR1 and CDR2: MDHEN and SYDVKM.

Sequenced: blood. The sequence came from a man between 18 and 29 years old with Graves' hyperthyroidism. The chain has TRBV28 and TRBJ2-5, with a tentative D call TRBD2 (5 bases). The CDR3: CASSFVRAQETQYF. The DNA of the CDR3 is TGTGCCAGCAGTTTCGTGCGGGCCCAAGAGACCCAGTACTTC.